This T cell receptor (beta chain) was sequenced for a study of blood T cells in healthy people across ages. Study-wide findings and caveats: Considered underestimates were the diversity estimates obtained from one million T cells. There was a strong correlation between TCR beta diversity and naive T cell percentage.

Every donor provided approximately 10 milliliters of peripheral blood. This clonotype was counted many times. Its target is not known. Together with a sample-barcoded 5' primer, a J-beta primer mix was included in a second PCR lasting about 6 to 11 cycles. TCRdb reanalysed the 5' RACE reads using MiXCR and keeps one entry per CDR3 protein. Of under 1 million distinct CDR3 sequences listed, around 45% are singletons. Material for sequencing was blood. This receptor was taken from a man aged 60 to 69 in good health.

As DNA, the CDR3 is TGTGCCATCAGGGCAGAGGGGCCATACAATGAGCAGTTCTTC. This codes for CAIRAEGPYNEQFF. The V gene is TRBV10-3, the J gene TRBJ2-1, with D possibly being TRBD1 or TRBD2 (5 bases each). V was trimmed by 6 bases and J by 4 bases, leaving 13 bases between them. This CDR3 region has 14 residues. Germline V CDR1 and CDR2: ENHRY, SYGVKD.